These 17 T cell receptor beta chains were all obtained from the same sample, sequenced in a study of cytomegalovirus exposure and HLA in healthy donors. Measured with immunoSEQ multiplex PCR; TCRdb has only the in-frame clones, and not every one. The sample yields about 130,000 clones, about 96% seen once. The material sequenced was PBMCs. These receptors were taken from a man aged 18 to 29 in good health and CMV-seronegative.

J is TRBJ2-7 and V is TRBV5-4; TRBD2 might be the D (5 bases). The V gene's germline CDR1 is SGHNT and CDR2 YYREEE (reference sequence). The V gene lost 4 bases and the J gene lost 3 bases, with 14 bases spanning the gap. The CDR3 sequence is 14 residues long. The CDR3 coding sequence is TGTGCCAGCAGCCCCCGATCGGGGTTCTACGAGCAGTACTTC. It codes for CASSPRSGFYEQYF.

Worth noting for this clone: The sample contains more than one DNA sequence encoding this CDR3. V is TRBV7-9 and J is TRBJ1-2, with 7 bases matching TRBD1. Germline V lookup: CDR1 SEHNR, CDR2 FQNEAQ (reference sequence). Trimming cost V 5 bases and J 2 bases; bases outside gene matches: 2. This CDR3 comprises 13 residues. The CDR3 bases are TGTGCCAGCAGCCTGGGACAGAACTATGGCTACACCTTC. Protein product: CASSLGQNYGYTF.

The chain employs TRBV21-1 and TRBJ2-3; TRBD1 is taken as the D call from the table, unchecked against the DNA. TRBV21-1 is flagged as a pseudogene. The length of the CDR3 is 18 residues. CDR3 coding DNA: TGTGCCAGCAGCAAAGGGGCCTGGACAGGGGAGAGCACAGATACGCAGTATTTT. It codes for CASSKGAWTGESTDTQYF.

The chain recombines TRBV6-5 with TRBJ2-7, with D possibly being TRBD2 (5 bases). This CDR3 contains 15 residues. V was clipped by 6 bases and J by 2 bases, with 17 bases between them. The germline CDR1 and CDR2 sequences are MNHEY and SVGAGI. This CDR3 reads CASRKRAGETYEQYF. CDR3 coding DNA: TGTGCCAGCAGGAAACGGGCGGGCGAAACCTACGAGCAGTACTTC.

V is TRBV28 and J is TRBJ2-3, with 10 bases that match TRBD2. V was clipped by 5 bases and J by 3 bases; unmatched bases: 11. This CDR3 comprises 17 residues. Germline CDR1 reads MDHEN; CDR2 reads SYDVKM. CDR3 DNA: TGTGCCAGCAGTATCCGGCTAGCGGGAGTATGGACAGATACGCAGTATTTT. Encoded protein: CASSIRLAGVWTDTQYF.

The CDR3 is CASSPQHGGTYNEQFF. For the CDR3, the DNA is TGTGCCAGTAGTCCCCAGCACGGAGGAACCTACAATGAGCAGTTCTTC. This chain connects TRBV19 to TRBJ2-1, with D tentatively TRBD2 (5 bases). This CDR3 is built from 16 residues. Germline V gives CDR1 LNHDA, CDR2 SQIVND (reference sequence). Trimming stripped 5 bases from V and 2 bases from J, with 16 bases between.

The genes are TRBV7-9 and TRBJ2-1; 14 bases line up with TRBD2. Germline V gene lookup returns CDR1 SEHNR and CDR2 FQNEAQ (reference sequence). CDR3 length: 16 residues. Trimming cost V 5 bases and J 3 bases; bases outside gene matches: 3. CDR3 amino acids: CASSLGTSGGYNEQFF. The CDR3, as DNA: TGTGCCAGCAGCCTCGGGACTAGCGGGGGCTACAATGAGCAGTTCTTC.

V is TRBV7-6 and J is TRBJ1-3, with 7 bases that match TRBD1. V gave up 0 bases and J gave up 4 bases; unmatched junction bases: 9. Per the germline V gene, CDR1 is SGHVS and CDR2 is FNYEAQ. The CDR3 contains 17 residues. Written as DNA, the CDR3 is TGTGCCAGCAGCTTAGCGATATACAGGGGAGGAGGAAACACCATATATTTT. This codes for CASSLAIYRGGGNTIYF.

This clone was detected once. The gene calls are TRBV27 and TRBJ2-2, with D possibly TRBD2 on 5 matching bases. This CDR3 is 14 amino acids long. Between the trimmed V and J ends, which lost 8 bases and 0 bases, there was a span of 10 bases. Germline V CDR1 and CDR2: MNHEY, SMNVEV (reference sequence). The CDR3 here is CASSPGANTGELFF. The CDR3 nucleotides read TGTGCCAGCTCTCCCGGGGCGAACACCGGGGAGCTGTTTTTT.

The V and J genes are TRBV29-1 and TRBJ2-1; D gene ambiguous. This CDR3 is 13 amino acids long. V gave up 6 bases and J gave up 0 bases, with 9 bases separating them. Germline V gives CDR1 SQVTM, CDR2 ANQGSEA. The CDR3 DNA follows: TGCAGCGTGTTTGTGAGCTCCTACAATGAGCAGTTCTTC. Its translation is CSVFVSSYNEQFF.

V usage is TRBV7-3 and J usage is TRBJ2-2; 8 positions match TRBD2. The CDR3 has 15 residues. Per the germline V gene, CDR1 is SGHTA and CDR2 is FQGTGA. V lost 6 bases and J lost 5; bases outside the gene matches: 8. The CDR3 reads CASRPTIAGTGELFF. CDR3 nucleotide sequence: TGTGCCAGCAGACCAACTATAGCGGGAACCGGGGAGCTGTTTTTT.

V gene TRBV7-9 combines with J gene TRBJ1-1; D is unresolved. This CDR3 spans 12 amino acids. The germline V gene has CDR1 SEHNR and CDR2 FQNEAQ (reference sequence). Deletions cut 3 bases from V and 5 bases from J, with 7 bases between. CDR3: CASSFSVTEAFF. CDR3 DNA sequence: TGTGCCAGCAGCTTTTCGGTAACTGAAGCTTTCTTT.

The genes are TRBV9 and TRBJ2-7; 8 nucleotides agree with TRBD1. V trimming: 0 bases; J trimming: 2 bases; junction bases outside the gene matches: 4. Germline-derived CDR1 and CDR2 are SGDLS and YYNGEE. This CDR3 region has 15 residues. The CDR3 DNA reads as TGTGCCAGCAGCGTAGGGCAGGGGGCGACCTACGAGCAGTACTTC. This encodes CASSVGQGATYEQYF. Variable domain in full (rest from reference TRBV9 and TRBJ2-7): DSGVTQTPKHLITATGQRVTLRCSPRSGDLSVYWYQQSLDQGLQFLIQYYNGEERAKGNILERFSAQQFPDLHSELNLSSLELGDSALYFCASSVGQGATYEQYFGPGTRLTVT.

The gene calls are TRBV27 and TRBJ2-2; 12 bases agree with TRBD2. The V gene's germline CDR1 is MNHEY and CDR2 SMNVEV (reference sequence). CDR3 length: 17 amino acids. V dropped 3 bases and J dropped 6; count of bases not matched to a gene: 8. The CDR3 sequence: CASSFWLAGGKSGELFF. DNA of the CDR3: TGTGCCAGCAGTTTTTGGCTAGCGGGAGGGAAGTCCGGGGAGCTGTTTTTT.

CDR3 sequence: CASTRGLTKETQYF. CDR3 DNA: TGTGCCAGCACCAGGGGCCTGACAAAAGAGACCCAGTACTTC. The V call is TRBV5-8, the J call TRBJ2-5, with D possibly TRBD1 on 6 matching bases. V lost 6 bases, J lost 3 bases, and 15 bases lay in between. Germline V gives CDR1 SGHTS, CDR2 YDEGEE. This CDR3 has 14 residues.

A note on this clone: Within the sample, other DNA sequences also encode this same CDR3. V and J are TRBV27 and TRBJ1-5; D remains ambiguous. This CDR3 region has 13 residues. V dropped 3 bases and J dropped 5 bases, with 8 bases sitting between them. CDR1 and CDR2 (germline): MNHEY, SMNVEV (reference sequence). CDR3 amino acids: CASSLGLYQPQHF. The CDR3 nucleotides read TGTGCCAGCAGTTTGGGCCTATATCAGCCCCAGCATTTT.

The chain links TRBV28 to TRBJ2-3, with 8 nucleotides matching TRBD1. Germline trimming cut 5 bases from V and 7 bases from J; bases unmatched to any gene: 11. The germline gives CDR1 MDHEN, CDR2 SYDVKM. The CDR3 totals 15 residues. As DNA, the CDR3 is TGTGCCAGCAGTCCAACTATGACAGGGGTAAATACGCAGTATTTT. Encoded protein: CASSPTMTGVNTQYF.